The 9 T cell receptor beta chains below come from one sample, sequenced in a study of blood T cell repertoires in COVID-19. The table came from immunoSEQ multiplex PCR; TCRdb's copy has only in-frame clones and leaves some out. The sample holds about 240,000 clones, over 80% seen once. The sample comprised peripheral blood. The receptors shown here come from a man between 25 and 39 years old who had recovered from COVID-19.

The V call is TRBV5-8, the J call TRBJ2-5, with D tentatively TRBD2 (5 bases). The V end lost 4 bases, the J end lost 4 bases, and 14 bases lay between the germline ends. The CDR3 contains 14 residues. Germline V gene lookup returns CDR1 SGHTS and CDR2 YDEGEE. DNA of the CDR3: TGTGCCAGCAGCCCGCTAGGAGGACCAGAGACCCAGTACTTC. Translated: CASSPLGGPETQYF.

This chain joins TRBV5-1 and TRBJ2-4, with a tentative D call TRBD1 (6 bases). The V gene's germline CDR1 is SGHRS and CDR2 YFSETQ. The CDR3 runs to 14 residues. Trimming pared 4 bases from V and 2 bases from J, leaving 10 bases between. The chain's CDR3 is CASSTTGSKNIQYF. The DNA of the CDR3 is TGCGCCAGCAGCACAACAGGGTCCAAAAACATTCAGTACTTC.

The V call is TRBV3-1 (or the pseudogene TRBV3-2), the J call TRBJ1-3; tentative D call: TRBD1 (5 bases). V shed 1 base and J shed 8 bases, with 18 bases lying between them. Germline V gene data show CDR1 as LGHDT and CDR2 as YNNKEL (reference sequence). CDR3 length: 16 amino acids. CDR3 sequence reads: CASSQAFSGLVHTIYF. The CDR3 nucleotides are TGTGCCAGCAGCCAAGCCTTTTCAGGGTTAGTGCACACCATATATTTT.

This clone was observed a handful of times. J is TRBJ2-2 and V is TRBV11-3; D perhaps matches TRBD1 (6 bases). V shed 1 base and J shed 8 bases, with 8 bases lying between them. CDR3 length: 13 amino acids. CDR1 is SGHNT, CDR2 YENEEA, per germline. This CDR3 is CASSLGQAGELFF. The CDR3 bases are TGTGCCAGCAGCTTAGGACAGGCTGGGGAGCTGTTTTTT.

The CDR3 loop is CAIDTGLAGVTGELFF. As DNA, the CDR3 is TGTGCCATCGACACCGGACTAGCGGGGGTCACCGGGGAGCTGTTTTTT. The V and J genes are TRBV10-3 and TRBJ2-2, with 13 bases lining up with TRBD2. With 8 bases clipped from V and 4 bases from J, the junction kept 7 bases outside the gene matches. This CDR3 contains 16 residues. The germline V gene has CDR1 ENHRY and CDR2 SYGVKD.

With regard to this clone: This sample also contains other DNA sequences that code for the same CDR3. The chain combines TRBV28 with TRBJ1-5; a weak D match, TRBD1 (5 bases). The V and J ends lost 3 bases and 3 bases respectively, with 9 bases between them. CDR1 and CDR2 from the germline V gene are MDHEN and SYDVKM. The CDR3 spans 14 residues. The CDR3 region is CASSLGGFNQPQHF. The CDR3 DNA sequence: TGTGCCAGCAGTTTGGGGGGTTTCAATCAGCCCCAGCATTTT.

The chain joins TRBV10-3 to TRBJ2-3, with 13 bases aligning to TRBD2. The CDR3 runs to 16 residues. With 6 bases clipped from V and 1 base from J, the junction kept 4 bases outside the gene matches. The V gene's germline CDR1 is ENHRY and CDR2 SYGVKD. The CDR3 loop is CAIRLGTSGGTDTQYF. DNA for the CDR3: TGTGCCATCAGGCTAGGGACTAGCGGGGGCACAGATACGCAGTATTTT.

The V and J genes are TRBV7-9 and TRBJ2-3; 12 nucleotides agree with TRBD2. Looked up from germline, CDR1 is SEHNR and CDR2 is FQNEAQ (reference sequence). With V trimmed by 3 bases and J by 3 bases, 4 bases remained unmatched. CDR3 length: 16 amino acids. The CDR3 nucleotides read TGTGCCAGCAGCTTTCTAGCGGGGGGGCGGACAGATACGCAGTATTTT. Its translation: CASSFLAGGRTDTQYF.

V usage is TRBV7-3 and J usage is TRBJ2-7; TRBD2 matches at 7 bases. The CDR3 totals 13 residues. The V segment lost 2 bases and the J segment 3 bases; nucleotides outside the gene matches: 1. The germline V gene encodes CDR1 SGHTA and CDR2 FQGTGA. The CDR3 DNA reads as TGTGCCAGCAGCTTAGGCGGGGGCTACGAGCAGTACGTC. Residues: CASSLGGGYEQYV.